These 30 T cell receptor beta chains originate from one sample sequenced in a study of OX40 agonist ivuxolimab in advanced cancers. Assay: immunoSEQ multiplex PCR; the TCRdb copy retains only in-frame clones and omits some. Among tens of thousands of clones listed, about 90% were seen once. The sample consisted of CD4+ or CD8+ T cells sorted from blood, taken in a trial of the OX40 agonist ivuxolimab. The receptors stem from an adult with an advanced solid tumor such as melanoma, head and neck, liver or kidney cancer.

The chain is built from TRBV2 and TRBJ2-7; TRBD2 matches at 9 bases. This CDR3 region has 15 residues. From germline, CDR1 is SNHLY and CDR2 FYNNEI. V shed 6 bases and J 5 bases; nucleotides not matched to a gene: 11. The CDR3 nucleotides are TGTGCCAGCAGGTCGATAGCGGGAGTTCTGAACGAGCAGTACTTC. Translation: CASRSIAGVLNEQYF.

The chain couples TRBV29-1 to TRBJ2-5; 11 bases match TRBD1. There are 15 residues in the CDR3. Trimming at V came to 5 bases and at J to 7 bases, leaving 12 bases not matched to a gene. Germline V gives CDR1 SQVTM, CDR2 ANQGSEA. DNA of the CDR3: TGCAGCGTTCTTCCGGGACAGGGGGATTTGGTGACCCAGTACTTC. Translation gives CSVLPGQGDLVTQYF.

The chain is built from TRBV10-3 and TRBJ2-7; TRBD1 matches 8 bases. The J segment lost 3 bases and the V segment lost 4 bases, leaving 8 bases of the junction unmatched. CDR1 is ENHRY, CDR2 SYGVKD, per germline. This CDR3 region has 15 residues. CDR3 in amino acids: CAISALDRDLYEQYF. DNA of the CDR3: TGTGCCATCAGTGCACTGGACAGGGACCTCTACGAGCAGTACTTC.

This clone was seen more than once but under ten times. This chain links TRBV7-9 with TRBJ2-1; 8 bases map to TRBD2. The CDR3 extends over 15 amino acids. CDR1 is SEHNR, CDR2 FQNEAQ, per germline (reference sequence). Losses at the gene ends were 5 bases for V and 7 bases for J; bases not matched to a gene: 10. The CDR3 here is CASSAPWRGVNEQFF. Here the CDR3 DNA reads TGTGCCAGCAGCGCCCCATGGCGGGGGGTGAATGAGCAGTTCTTC.

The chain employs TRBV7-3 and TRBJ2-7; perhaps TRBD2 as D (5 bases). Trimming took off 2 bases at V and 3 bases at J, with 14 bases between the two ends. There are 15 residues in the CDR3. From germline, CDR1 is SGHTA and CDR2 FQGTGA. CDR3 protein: CASSLGPVGGYEQYF. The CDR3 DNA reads TGTGCCAGCAGCTTAGGCCCCGTCGGAGGCTACGAGCAGTACTTC.

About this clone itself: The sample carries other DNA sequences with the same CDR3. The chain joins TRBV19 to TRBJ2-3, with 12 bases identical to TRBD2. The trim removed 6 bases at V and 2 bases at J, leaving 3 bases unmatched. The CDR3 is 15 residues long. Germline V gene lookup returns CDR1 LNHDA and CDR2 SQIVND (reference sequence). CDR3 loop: CASSPSGGDTDTQYF. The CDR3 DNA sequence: TGTGCCAGTAGCCCTAGCGGGGGGGACACAGATACGCAGTATTTT.

The CDR3 DNA reads as TGTGCCAGCTCACCACGGTCCGGGAACACTGAAGCTTTCTTT. Its protein product is CASSPRSGNTEAFF. This rearrangement joins TRBV18 to TRBJ1-1; D gene unclear. Trimming pared 1 base from V and 1 base from J, leaving 7 bases between. Germline V CDR1 and CDR2: KGHSH, LQKENI. The CDR3 extends over 14 amino acids.

The CDR3 coding sequence is TGTGCCTGGAGTGTAGCGGGAGCGATATGGGGCACAGATACGCAGTATTTT. It yields the protein CAWSVAGAIWGTDTQYF. The chain uses TRBV30 and TRBJ2-3; 8 nucleotides agree with TRBD2. Per the germline V gene, CDR1 is GTSNPN and CDR2 is SVGIG (reference sequence). This CDR3 is 17 amino acids long. The ends lost 0 bases at V and 1 base at J; junction bases unmatched: 9.

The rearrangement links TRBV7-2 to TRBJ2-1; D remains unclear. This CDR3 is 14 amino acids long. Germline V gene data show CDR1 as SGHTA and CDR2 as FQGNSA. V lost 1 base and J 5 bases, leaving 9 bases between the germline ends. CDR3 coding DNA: TGTGCCAGCAGCTTAGTTTCCTTTAACAATGAGCAGTTCTTC. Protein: CASSLVSFNNEQFF.

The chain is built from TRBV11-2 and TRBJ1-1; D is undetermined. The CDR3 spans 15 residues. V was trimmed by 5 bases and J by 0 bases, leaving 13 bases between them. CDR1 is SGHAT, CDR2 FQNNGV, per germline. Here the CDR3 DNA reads TGTGCCAGCAGCCCTTCAGGACGGATGAACACTGAAGCTTTCTTT. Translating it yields CASSPSGRMNTEAFF.

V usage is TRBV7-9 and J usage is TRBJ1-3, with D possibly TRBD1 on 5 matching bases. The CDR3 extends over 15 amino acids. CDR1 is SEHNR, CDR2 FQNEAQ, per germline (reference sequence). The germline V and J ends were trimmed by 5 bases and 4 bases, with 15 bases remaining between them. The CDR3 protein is CASSEGLLGGNTIYF. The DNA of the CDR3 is TGTGCCAGCAGCGAGGGGCTCCTGGGAGGAAACACCATATATTTT. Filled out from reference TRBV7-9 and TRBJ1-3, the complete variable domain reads DTGVSQNPRHKITKRGQNVTFRCDPISEHNRLYWYRQTLGQGPEFLTYFQNEAQLEKSRLLSDRFSAERPKGSFSTLEIQRTEQGDSAMYLCASSEGLLGGNTIYFGEGSWLTVV.

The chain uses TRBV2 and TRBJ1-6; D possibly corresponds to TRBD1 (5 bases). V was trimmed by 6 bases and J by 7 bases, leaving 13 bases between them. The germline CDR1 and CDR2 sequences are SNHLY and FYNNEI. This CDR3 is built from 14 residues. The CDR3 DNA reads TGTGCCAGCAGGGGGGGGACGGTAAATTCACCCCTCCACTTT. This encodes CASRGGTVNSPLHF.

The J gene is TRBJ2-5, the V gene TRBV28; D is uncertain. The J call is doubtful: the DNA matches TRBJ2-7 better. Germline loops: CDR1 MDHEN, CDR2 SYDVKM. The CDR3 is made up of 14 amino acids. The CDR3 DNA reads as TGTGCCAGCACTAATCGACCCAGATCCTACGAGCAGTACTTC. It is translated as CASTNRPRSYEQYF.

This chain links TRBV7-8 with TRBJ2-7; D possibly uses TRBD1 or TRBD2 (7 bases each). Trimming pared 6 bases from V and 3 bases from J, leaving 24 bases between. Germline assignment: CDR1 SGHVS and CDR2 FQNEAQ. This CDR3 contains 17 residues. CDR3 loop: CASRGDSFSGINYEQYF. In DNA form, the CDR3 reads TGTGCCAGCAGGGGGGACAGTTTCAGCGGGATTAACTACGAGCAGTACTTC.

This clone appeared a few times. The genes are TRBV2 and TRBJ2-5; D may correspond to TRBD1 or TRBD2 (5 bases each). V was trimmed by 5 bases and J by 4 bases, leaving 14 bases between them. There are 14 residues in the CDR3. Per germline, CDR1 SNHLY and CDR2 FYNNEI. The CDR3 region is CASSSLWGRETQYF. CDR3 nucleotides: TGTGCCAGCAGTTCCCTCTGGGGGAGAGAGACCCAGTACTTC.

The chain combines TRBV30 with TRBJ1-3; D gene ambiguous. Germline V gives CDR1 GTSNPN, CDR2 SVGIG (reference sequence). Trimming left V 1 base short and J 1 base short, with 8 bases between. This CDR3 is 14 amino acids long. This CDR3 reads CAWSELASGNTIYF. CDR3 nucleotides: TGTGCCTGGAGTGAGTTGGCTTCTGGAAACACCATATATTTT.

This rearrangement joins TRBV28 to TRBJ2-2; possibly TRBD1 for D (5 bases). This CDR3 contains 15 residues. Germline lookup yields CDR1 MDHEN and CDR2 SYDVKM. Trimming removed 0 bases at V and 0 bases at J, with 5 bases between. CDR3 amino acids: CASSLWTANTGELFF. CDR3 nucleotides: TGTGCCAGCAGTTTATGGACAGCGAACACCGGGGAGCTGTTTTTT.

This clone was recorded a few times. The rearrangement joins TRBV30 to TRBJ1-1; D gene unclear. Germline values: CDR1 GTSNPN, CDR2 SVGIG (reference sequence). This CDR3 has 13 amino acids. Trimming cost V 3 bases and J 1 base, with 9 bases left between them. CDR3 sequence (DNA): TGTGCCTGGAGGGACGGAGGGAACACTGAAGCTTTCTTT. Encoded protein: CAWRDGGNTEAFF.

The CDR3 loop reads CASMKGAGPQDTQYF. The CDR3 coding sequence is TGTGCCAGTATGAAAGGGGCCGGGCCCCAAGATACGCAGTATTTT. The rearrangement joins TRBV19 to TRBJ2-3; TRBD1 is a possible D gene (5 bases). This CDR3 comprises 15 residues. Germline-derived CDR1 and CDR2 are LNHDA and SQIVND (reference sequence). Trimming took off 7 bases at V and 5 bases at J, with 19 bases between the two ends.

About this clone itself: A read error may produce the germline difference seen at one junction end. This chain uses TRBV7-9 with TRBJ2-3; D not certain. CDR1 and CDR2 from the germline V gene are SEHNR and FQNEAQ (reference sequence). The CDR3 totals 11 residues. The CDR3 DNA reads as TGTGCCAGCAGCTTAGGGGGTTTCGAACATTTT. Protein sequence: CASSLGGFEHF. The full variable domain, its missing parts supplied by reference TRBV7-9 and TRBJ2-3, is DTGVSQNPRHKITKRGQNVTFRCDPISEHNRLYWYRQTLGQGPEFLTYFQNEAQLEKSRLLSDRFSAERPKGSFSTLEIQRTEQGDSAMYLCASSLGGFEHFGPGTRLTVL.

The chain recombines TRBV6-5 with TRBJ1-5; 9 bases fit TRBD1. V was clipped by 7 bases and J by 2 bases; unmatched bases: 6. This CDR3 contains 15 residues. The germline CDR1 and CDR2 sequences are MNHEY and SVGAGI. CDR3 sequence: CASIQTGGGNQPQHF. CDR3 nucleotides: TGTGCCAGCATCCAGACAGGGGGTGGCAATCAGCCCCAGCATTTT.

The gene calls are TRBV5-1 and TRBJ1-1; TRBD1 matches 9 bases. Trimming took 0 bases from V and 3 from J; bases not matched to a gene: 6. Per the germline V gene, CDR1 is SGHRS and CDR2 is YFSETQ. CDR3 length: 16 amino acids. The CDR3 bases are TGCGCCAGCAGCTTGGGGGCCGGGACAGGGTACACTGAAGCTTTCTTT. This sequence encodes CASSLGAGTGYTEAFF.

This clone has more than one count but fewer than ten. The CDR3 loop reads CASSLLRDGSYEQYF. The CDR3 DNA is TGTGCCAGTAGCCTACTCCGGGACGGTTCCTACGAGCAGTACTTC. V gene TRBV19 combines with J gene TRBJ2-7; D possibly matches TRBD1 or TRBD2 (5 bases each). The CDR3 length is 15 residues. The germline V gene encodes CDR1 LNHDA and CDR2 SQIVND (reference sequence). Trimming left V 6 bases short and J 1 base short, with 16 bases between.

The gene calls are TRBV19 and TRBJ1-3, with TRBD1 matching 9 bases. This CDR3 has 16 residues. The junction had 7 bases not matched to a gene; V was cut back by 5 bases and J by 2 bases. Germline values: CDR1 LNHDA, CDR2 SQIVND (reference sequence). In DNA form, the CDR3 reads TGTGCCAGTAGTTTTTCGACAGGGGGAACTGGAAACACCATATATTTT. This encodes CASSFSTGGTGNTIYF. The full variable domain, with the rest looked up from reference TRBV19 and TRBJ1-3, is DGGITQSPKYLFRKEGQNVTLSCEQNLNHDAMYWYRQDPGQGLRLIYYSQIVNDFQKGDIAEGYSVSREKKESFPLTVTSAQKNPTAFYLCASSFSTGGTGNTIYFGEGSWLTVV.

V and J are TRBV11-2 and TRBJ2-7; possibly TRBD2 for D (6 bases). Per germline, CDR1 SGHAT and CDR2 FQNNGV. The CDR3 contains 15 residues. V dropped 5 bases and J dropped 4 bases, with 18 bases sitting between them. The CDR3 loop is CASSKLRDSPYEQYF. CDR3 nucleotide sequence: TGTGCCAGCAGCAAACTCAGGGACTCCCCGTACGAGCAGTACTTC.

In DNA form, the CDR3 reads TGTGCCTGGACCCCGGCACAGGGTAATGGAGGCTACACCTTC. Its protein is CAWTPAQGNGGYTF. The chain links TRBV30 to TRBJ1-2, with a tentative D call TRBD1 (6 bases). Germline V lookup: CDR1 GTSNPN, CDR2 SVGIG (reference sequence). This CDR3 spans 14 amino acids. Trimming took off 4 bases at V and 8 bases at J, with 20 bases between the two ends. Supplemented by reference TRBV30 and TRBJ1-2, the full variable domain reads SQTIHQWPATLVQPVGSPLSLECTVEGTSNPNLYWYRQAAGRGLQLLFYSVGIGQISSEVPQNLSASRPQDRQFILSSKKLLLSDSGFYLCAWTPAQGNGGYTFGSGTRLTVV.

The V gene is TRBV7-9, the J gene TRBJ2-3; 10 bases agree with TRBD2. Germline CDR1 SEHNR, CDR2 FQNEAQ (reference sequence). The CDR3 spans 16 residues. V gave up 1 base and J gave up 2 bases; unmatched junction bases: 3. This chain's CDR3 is CASSLGTSGYTDTQYF. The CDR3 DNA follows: TGTGCCAGCAGCTTAGGGACTAGCGGATACACAGATACGCAGTATTTT.

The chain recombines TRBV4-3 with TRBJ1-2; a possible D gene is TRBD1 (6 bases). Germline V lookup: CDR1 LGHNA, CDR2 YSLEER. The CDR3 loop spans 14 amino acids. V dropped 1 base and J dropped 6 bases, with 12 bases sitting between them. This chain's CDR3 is CASSQVQGIHGYTF. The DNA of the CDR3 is TGCGCCAGCAGCCAAGTACAGGGAATCCATGGCTACACCTTC.

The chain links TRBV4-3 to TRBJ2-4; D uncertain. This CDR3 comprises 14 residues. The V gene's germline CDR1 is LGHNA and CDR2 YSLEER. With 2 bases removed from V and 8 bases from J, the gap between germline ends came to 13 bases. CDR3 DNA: TGCGCCAGCAGCCAATACGCTGGGCGAGACATTCAGTACTTC. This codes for CASSQYAGRDIQYF.

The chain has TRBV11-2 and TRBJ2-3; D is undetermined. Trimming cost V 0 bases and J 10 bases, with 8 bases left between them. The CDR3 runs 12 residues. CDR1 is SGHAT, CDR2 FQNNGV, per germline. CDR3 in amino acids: CASSLESQAQYF. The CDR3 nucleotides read TGTGCCAGCAGCTTAGAGTCCCAGGCGCAGTATTTT.